What follows describes a single TCR beta chain. No cognate antigen has been identified for it. Per-base qualities were not stored, and no clone one base away is much larger. The record originates from a study of control samples from healthy donors and cancer patients (dated by TCRdb to 2020 to 2022). Library preparation used the immunoSEQ multiplex PCR assay. Here the immuneACCESS table is served through TCRdb, limited to in-frame sequences with V and J called. Missing clones are a known gap in these copies; in checked studies unresolved V genes cover under half, and the rest lacks a known reason. This sample has about 94,000 clones in its table, and approximately 90% of those were observed once. Roughly 3.4% of the sample belongs to the ten largest clones. The trim is 4 bases for V and 0 bases for J, with a gap of 10 bases between the germline ends. CDR1 SGHRS and CDR2 YFSETQ were looked up in the germline V gene. CDR3 length: 14 amino acids, cysteine to phenylalanine. Only the CDR3 portion is preserved as DNA: 42 bases, with reading frame beginning at the first base.

The chain uses TRBV5-1 and TRBJ1-1; a weak D assignment points to TRBD1 (5 bases agree). Sequenced: blood. The receptor was derived from a woman in her late teens or twenties in good health. The CDR3 is CASSRDGLNTEAFF. The DNA sequence reads TGCGCCAGCAGCCGGGACGGGCTGAACACTGAAGCTTTCTTT.